This T cell receptor beta chain comes out of a study of cytomegalovirus exposure and HLA in healthy donors. Germline CDR1 reads LGHNA; CDR2 reads YNFKEQ. V was clipped by 0 bases and J by 3 bases; unmatched bases: 8. This CDR3 has 16 amino acids. Primers: 60 Vbeta forward and 13 Jbeta reverse. Profiling relied on immunoSEQ multiplex PCR, and the TCRdb table lists in-frame clones only, not all of them. The sample holds roughly 97,000 clones, approximately 73% seen once. The chain joins TRBV4-2 to TRBJ2-7; TRBD2 matches at 7 bases. The TCR sequence derives from a man in his forties or fifties in good health and CMV-seronegative. Source material: PBMCs. The CDR3 loop is CASSQEVRDYLYEQYF. The CDR3 nucleotides read TGTGCCAGCAGCCAAGAGGTTCGGGACTACCTCTACGAGCAGTACTTC.